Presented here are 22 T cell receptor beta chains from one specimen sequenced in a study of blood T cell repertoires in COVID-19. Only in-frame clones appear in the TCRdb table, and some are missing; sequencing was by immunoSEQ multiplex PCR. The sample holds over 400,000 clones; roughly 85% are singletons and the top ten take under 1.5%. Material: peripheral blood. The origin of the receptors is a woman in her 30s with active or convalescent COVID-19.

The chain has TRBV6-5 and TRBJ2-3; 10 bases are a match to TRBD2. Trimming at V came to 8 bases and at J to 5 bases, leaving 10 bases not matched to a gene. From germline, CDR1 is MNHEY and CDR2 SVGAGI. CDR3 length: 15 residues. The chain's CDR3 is CASQRLAGGLDTQYF. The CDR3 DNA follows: TGTGCCAGCCAGCGTTTAGCGGGGGGATTAGATACGCAGTATTTT.

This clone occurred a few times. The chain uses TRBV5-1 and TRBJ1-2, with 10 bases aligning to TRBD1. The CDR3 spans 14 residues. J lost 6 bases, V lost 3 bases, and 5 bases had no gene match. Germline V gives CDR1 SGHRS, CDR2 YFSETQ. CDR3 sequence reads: CASSSTGTGDGYTF. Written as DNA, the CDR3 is TGCGCCAGCAGCTCCACCGGGACAGGGGATGGCTACACCTTC.

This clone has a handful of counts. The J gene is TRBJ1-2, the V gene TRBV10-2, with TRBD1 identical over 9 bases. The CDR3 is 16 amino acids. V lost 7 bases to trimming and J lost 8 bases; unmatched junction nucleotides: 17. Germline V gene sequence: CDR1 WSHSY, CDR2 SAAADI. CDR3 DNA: TGCGCCAGCAAACAGGGGGCTTTGACGACCCCTGGAGGCTACACCTTC. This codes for CASKQGALTTPGGYTF.

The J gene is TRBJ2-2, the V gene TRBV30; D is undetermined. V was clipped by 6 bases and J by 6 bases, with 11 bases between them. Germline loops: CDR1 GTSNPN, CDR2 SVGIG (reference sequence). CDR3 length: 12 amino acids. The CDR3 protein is CACQSVAGELFF. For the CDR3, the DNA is TGTGCCTGCCAATCGGTTGCCGGGGAGCTGTTTTTT.

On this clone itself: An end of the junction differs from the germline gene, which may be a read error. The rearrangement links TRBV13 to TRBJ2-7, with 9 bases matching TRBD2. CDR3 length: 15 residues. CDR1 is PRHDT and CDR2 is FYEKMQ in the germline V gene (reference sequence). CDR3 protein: CASSIGTSHSYEQYF. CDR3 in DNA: TGTGCCAGCAGCATAGGGACTAGCCACTCCTACGAGCAGTACTTC.

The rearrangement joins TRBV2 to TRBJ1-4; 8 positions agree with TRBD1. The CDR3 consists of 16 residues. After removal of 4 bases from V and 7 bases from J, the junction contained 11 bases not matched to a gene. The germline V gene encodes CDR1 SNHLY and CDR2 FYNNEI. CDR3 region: CASSVSAQGAGEKLFF. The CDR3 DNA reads TGTGCCAGCAGTGTTTCCGCCCAGGGGGCGGGTGAAAAACTGTTTTTT. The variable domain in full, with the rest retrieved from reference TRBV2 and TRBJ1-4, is EPEVTQTPSHQVTQMGQEVILRCVPISNHLYFYWYRQILGQKVEFLVSFYNNEISEKSEIFDDQFSVERPDGSNFTLKIRSTKLEDSAMYFCASSVSAQGAGEKLFFGSGTQLSVL.

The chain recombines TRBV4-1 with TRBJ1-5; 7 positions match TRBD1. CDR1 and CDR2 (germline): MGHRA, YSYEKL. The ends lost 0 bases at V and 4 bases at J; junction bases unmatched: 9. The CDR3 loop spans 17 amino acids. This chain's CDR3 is CASSQEAPGGSNQPQHF. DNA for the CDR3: TGCGCCAGCAGCCAAGAGGCTCCAGGGGGGTCTAATCAGCCCCAGCATTTT.

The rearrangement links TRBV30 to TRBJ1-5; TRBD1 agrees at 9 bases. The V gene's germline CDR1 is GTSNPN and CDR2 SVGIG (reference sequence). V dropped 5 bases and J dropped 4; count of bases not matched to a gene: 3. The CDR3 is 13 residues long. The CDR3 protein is CAWGTGKNQPQHF. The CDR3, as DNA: TGTGCCTGGGGGACAGGGAAGAATCAGCCCCAGCATTTT.

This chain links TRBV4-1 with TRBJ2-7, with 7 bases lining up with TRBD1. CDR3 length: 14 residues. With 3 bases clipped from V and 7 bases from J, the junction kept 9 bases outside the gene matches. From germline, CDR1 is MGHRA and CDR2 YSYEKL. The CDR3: CASSQTDREWEQYF. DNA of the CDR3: TGCGCCAGCAGCCAGACAGACAGGGAGTGGGAGCAGTACTTC.

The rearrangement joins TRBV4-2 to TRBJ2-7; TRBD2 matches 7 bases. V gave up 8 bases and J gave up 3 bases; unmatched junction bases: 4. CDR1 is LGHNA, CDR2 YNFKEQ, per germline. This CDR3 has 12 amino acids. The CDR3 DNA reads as TGTGCCAGCGGGGGGGGGATCTACGAGCAGTACTTC. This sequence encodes CASGGGIYEQYF.

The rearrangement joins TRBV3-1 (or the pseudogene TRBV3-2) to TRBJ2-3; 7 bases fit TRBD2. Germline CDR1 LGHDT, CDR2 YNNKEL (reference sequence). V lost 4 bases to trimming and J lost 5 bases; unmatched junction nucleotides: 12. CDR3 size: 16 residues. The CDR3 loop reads CASSLGGRGLRDTQYF. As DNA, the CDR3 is TGTGCCAGCAGCCTGGGGGGGAGAGGGTTGAGAGATACGCAGTATTTT.

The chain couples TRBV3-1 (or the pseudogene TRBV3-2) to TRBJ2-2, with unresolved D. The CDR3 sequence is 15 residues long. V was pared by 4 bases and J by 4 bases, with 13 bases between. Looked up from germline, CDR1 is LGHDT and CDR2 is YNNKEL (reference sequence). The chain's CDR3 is CASSPLVTGTGELFF. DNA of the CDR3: TGTGCCAGCAGCCCCTTAGTAACGGGCACCGGGGAGCTGTTTTTT.

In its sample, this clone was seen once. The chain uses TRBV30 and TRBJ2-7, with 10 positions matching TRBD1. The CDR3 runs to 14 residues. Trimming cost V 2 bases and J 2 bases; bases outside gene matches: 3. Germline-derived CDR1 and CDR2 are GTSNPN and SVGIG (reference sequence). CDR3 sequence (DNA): TGTGCCTGGAGTACGGGACAGGGGACCTACGAGCAGTACTTC. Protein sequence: CAWSTGQGTYEQYF.

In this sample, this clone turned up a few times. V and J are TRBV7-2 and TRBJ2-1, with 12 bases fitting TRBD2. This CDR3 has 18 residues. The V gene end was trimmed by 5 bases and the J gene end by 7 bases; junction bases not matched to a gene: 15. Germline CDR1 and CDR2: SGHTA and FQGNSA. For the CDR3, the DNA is TGTGCCAGCAGCCCAGGAGGATGGCGGCTAGCGGGGGGGAATGAGCAGTTCTTC. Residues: CASSPGGWRLAGGNEQFF.

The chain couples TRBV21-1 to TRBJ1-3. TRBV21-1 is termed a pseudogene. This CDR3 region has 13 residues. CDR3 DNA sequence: TGTGCCAGATACCTCGGGTCGGGAAACACCATATATTTT. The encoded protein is CARYLGSGNTIYF.

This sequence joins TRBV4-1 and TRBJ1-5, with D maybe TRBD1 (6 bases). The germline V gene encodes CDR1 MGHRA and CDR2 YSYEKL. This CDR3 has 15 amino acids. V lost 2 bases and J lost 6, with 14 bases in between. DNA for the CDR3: TGCGCCAGCAGCCAACTAACAGGGATCGTTCAGCCCCAGCATTTT. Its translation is CASSQLTGIVQPQHF.

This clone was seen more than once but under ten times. DNA for the CDR3: TGCGCCAGCAGCTTGGGGAGGGGCGCTACCTACGAGCAGTACTTC. This encodes CASSLGRGATYEQYF. The chain joins TRBV5-1 to TRBJ2-7; maybe TRBD2 (6 bases). Trimming left V 0 bases short and J 2 bases short, with 12 bases between. Germline V gene sequence: CDR1 SGHRS, CDR2 YFSETQ. There are 15 residues in the CDR3.

CDR3 region: CASSQDWGRAGVNNNEQFF. In DNA form, the CDR3 reads TGTGCCAGCAGCCAAGATTGGGGCCGGGCGGGAGTGAATAACAATGAGCAGTTCTTC. The gene calls are TRBV4-2 and TRBJ2-1; 7 positions match TRBD2. Trimming removed 0 bases from V and 5 bases from J; junction bases left unmatched: 16. Looked up from germline, CDR1 is LGHNA and CDR2 is YNFKEQ. The CDR3 spans 19 residues.

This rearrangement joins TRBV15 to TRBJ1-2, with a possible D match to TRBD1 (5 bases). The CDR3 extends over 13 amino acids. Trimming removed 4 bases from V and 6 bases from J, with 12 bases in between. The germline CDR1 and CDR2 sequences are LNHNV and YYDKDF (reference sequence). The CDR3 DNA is TGTGCCACCAGCACAGGGTCGAGGAATGGCTACACCTTC. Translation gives CATSTGSRNGYTF.

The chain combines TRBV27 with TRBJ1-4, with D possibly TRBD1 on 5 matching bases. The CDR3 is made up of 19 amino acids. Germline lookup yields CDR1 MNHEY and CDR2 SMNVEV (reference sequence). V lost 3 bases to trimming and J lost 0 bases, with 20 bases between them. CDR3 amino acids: CASSFPTEGEAATNEKLFF. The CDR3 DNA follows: TGTGCCAGCAGTTTCCCCACCGAAGGGGAGGCCGCAACTAATGAAAAACTGTTTTTT.

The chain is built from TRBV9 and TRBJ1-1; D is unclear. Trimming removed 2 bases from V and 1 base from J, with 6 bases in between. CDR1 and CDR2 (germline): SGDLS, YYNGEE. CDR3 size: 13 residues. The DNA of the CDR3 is TGTGCCAGCAGCGTTCAAGCGAACACTGAAGCTTTCTTT. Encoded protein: CASSVQANTEAFF.

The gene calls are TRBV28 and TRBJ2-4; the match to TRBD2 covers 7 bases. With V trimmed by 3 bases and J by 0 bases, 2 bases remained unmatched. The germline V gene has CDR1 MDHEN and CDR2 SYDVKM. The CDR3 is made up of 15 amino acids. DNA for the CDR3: TGTGCCAGCAGTTTGTCGGGGGGAGCCAAAAACATTCAGTACTTC. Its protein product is CASSLSGGAKNIQYF.